This T cell receptor beta chain was recorded in a study of vaccination effects on CD4 cells after COVID-19. Antigen-specific CD4+ T cell clonotypes were called by their expansion after viral peptide-pool culture in ViraFEST. Investigators separated out CD4+ T cells once around 9 days of culture had passed. This person's SARS-CoV-2 infection, confirmed by PCR, occurred between March and December 2020. TCRdb's copy holds only in-frame clones and misses some; the assay was immunoSEQ multiplex PCR. The sample lists 30,000 to 35,000 clones, 55% to 75% occurring once. As regards this clone: Its antigen remains unidentified.

This clonotype originated in a human donor who had a prior SARS-CoV-2 infection. Material: CD4+ T cells from PBMCs cultured with a peptide pool, obtained before COVID-19 vaccination.

The CDR3 DNA follows: TGTGCCAGCAGGGACAGGGCCACAGATACGCAGTATTTT. Its protein is CASRDRATDTQYF. V usage is TRBV6-5 and J usage is TRBJ2-3; 8 nucleotides align to TRBD1. Germline V CDR1 and CDR2: MNHEY, SVGAGI. J lost 2 bases, V lost 6 bases, and 1 base had no gene match. The CDR3 is 13 residues long.